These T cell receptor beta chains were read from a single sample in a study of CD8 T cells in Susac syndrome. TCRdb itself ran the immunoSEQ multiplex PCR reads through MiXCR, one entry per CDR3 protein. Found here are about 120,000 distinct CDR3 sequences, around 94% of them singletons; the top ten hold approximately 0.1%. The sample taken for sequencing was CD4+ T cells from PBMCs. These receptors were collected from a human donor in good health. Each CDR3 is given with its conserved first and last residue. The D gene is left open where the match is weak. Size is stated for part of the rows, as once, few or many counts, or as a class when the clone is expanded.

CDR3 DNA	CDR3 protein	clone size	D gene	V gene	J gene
TGTGCCAGCAGCCAAGGGTTAGCGGGAGAAGAGCAGTACTTC	CASSQGLAGEEQYF	NA	TRBD2	TRBV3-1	TRBJ2-7
TGCGCCAGCAGCCCCACAGCGGGAACGGCCTACGAGCAGTACTTC	CASSPTAGTAYEQYF	NA	TRBD2	TRBV4-3	TRBJ2-7
TGTGCCAGCAGCGTAGAGAGCGACACCGGGGAGCTGTTTTTT	CASSVESDTGELFF	NA	NA	TRBV9	TRBJ2-2
TGTGCCAGCATAGGGACCCTTTCACCCCTCCACTTT	CASIGTLSPLHF	NA	NA	TRBV28	TRBJ1-6
TGTGCCAGCAGTGATGCGGGGGGCGGGAATAATTCACCCCTCCACTTT	CASSDAGGGNNSPLHF	NA	NA	TRBV2	TRBJ1-6
TGCGCCAGCAGCTTGGTTAGCGGGAGTCGAGAGACCCAGTACTTC	CASSLVSGSRETQYF	few	TRBD2	TRBV5-1	TRBJ2-5
TGTGCCAGCAGCTTAGCCGGGACAGGGGGACCCCAGCATTTT	CASSLAGTGGPQHF	NA	TRBD1	TRBV7-9	TRBJ1-5
TGTGCCAGTTGGGACAGGGGTACGACTGAAGCTTTCTTT	CASWDRGTTEAFF	NA	TRBD1	TRBV28	TRBJ1-1
TGTGCCAGCAGCTTAATGGGTGAAGCTTTCTTT	CASSLMGEAFF	NA	NA	TRBV7-9	TRBJ1-1
TGTGCCAGCAGCCCATCCGCGATCAACACTGAAGCTTTCTTT	CASSPSAINTEAFF	NA	NA	TRBV7-9	TRBJ1-1
TGTGCCAGCAGTTACTCTAGGGAACAGCCCCAGCATTTT	CASSYSREQPQHF	once	NA	TRBV6-5	TRBJ1-5
TGTGCCAGCAGCGCGACAGCTGGAAACACCATATATTTT	CASSATAGNTIYF	NA	NA	TRBV9	TRBJ1-3
TGTGCCAGCAGTGAAGCCTGGGGCTCTAATGAGCAGTTCTTC	CASSEAWGSNEQFF	NA	NA	TRBV6-1	TRBJ2-1
TGCGCCAGCAGCCACGACAGGGCCAGCGGGGAGCTGTTTTTT	CASSHDRASGELFF	few	TRBD1	TRBV5-1	TRBJ2-2
TGTGCCAGCAGCTTATCGGGCCAGGGAGGAACTGAAGCTTTCTTT	CASSLSGQGGTEAFF	NA	NA	TRBV7-3	TRBJ1-1
TGTGCCAGCAGGACGAACACCGGGGAGCTGTTTTTT	CASRTNTGELFF	NA	NA	TRBV2	TRBJ2-2
TGTGCCTGGAGTCTGGCAGCTTACGAGCAGTACTTC	CAWSLAAYEQYF	NA	NA	TRBV30	TRBJ2-7
TGCAGCGTTGGTCAACAGGGGGCAGGAGACTATGGCTACACCTTC	CSVGQQGAGDYGYTF	NA	TRBD1	TRBV29-1	TRBJ1-2
TGCAGTGCATCTGACAGCTCTGGAAACACCATATATTTT	CSASDSSGNTIYF	NA	NA	TRBV20-1	TRBJ1-3
TGTGCCAGCAGCTTAGGGCTGACTAGTTTGTATGAGCAGTTCTTC	CASSLGLTSLYEQFF	once	NA	TRBV7-6	TRBJ2-1
TGTGCCAGCAGCGGATTAGCGGGAGGCTACGAGCAGTACTTC	CASSGLAGGYEQYF	NA	TRBD2	TRBV6-2/TRBV6-3	TRBJ2-7
TGCAGCGTTGGGACAGGGCCGGGCTATGGCTACACCTTC	CSVGTGPGYGYTF	NA	TRBD1	TRBV29-1	TRBJ1-2
TGCGCCAGCAGCTTAGGGGGAGCTGGCACAGATACGCAGTATTTT	CASSLGGAGTDTQYF	NA	NA	TRBV5-1	TRBJ2-3
TGTGCCAGCAGTCCAATTGGGCCTAGCGGGAAGAGGGAGCAGTTCTTC	CASSPIGPSGKREQFF	NA	TRBD2	TRBV28	TRBJ2-1
TGTGCCAGCAGCCAAGTAGGGGCTGGAAACACCATATATTTT	CASSQVGAGNTIYF	NA	NA	TRBV3-1	TRBJ1-3
TGTGCCTGGATAAGGGACAGGGGGCCTAACTCCGGGGAGCTGTTTTTT	CAWIRDRGPNSGELFF	few	TRBD1	TRBV30	TRBJ2-2
TGTGCCAGCAGTGACGGGACTGGGGGGCCTGGGGCCAACGTCCTGACTTTC	CASSDGTGGPGANVLTF	NA	NA	TRBV6-2/TRBV6-3	TRBJ2-6
TGTGCCAGCAGTGAAATCGGGAAGCTGTTTTTT	CASSEIGKLFF	once	NA	TRBV2	TRBJ2-2
TGTGCCAGCAGTTACGGGCGGGAGCCTTACAATGAGCAGTTCTTC	CASSYGREPYNEQFF	NA	TRBD2	TRBV6-5	TRBJ2-1
TGTGCCAGCATTTCGACGGGTTTGGCCGGGGAGCTGTTTTTT	CASISTGLAGELFF	NA	NA	TRBV6-1	TRBJ2-2